The sample holds one count of the clone carrying this T cell receptor (beta chain). Its target is unknown. These data originate in a study of beta chain features in type 1 diabetes. Overall study results and limits: Type 1 diabetes patients showed fewer insertions and more deletions at VDJ junctions. Among all four CD4+ subsets, Type 1 diabetes patients had TCRB CDR3s that were moderately but significantly shorter.

The ends lost 5 bases at V and 1 base at J; junction bases unmatched: 8. The CDR3 contains 15 residues. Per germline, CDR1 SNHLY and CDR2 FYNNEI. Investigators reverse transcribed all isolated RNA, so they sequenced expressed TCRB transcripts. Clones were read by immunoSEQ multiplex PCR, and TCRdb kept only the in-frame ones, dropping some. The sample has some 160,000 clones, 8.5% to 10% seen once. The chain employs TRBV2 and TRBJ2-7; 7 nucleotides agree with TRBD2. The TCR originated in a woman in her 30s with type 1 diabetes. Sequencing was done on a sample of central memory CD4+ T cells from blood. The CDR3 sequence is CASSKGASGSYEQYF. The CDR3 nucleotides read TGTGCCAGCAGTAAAGGGGCTAGCGGATCCTACGAGCAGTACTTC.